Following are 24 T cell receptor beta chains from one sample sequenced in a study of shared clonotypes between healthy human individuals. Measured with immunoSEQ multiplex PCR; TCRdb has only the in-frame clones, and not every one. The data hold millions of clones, with more than 85% observed a single time. Naive CD8 cells were CD45RO-negative, positively selected for CCR7, excluding terminally differentiated effector memory CD45RA+ cells. Sequencing input: naive CD8+ T cells from PBMCs. Receptors were obtained from a man younger than 35 in good health. Some clones in this sample may be carry-over from other donors' samples.

The rearrangement joins TRBV7-9 to TRBJ1-2, with TRBD1 matching 7 bases. J lost 10 bases, V lost 5 bases, and 13 bases had no gene match. The CDR3 extends over 14 amino acids. The germline V gene has CDR1 SEHNR and CDR2 FQNEAQ (reference sequence). DNA of the CDR3: TGTGCCAGCAGCGCAAGGGACAGACCTTACCTCTACACCTTC. Protein sequence: CASSARDRPYLYTF.

V gene TRBV27 combines with J gene TRBJ2-5; D is undetermined. V shed 4 bases and J shed 5 bases, with 20 bases lying between them. CDR1 MNHEY and CDR2 SMNVEV come from the germline V gene (reference sequence). This CDR3 comprises 16 residues. The CDR3 region has the DNA TGTGCCAGCAGTTCCTCCCTCTCAGCGCATCCCGAGACCCAGTACTTC. Translated, it gives CASSSSLSAHPETQYF.

This clone appeared a single time. The J gene is TRBJ2-7, the V gene TRBV15; D is possibly TRBD2 (5 bases). CDR3 length equals 16 residues. CDR1 and CDR2 from the germline V gene are LNHNV and YYDKDF (reference sequence). V shed 1 base and J shed 3 bases, with 16 bases lying between them. The CDR3 loop is CATSRAAPTGVYEQYF. The CDR3 nucleotides are TGTGCCACCAGCAGAGCCGCCCCCACCGGGGTCTACGAGCAGTACTTC.

This clone was seen a handful of times. This chain uses TRBV7-6 with TRBJ2-7; TRBD1 agrees at 8 bases. After removal of 5 bases from V and 3 bases from J, the junction contained 12 bases not matched to a gene. The CDR3 runs 16 residues. CDR1 and CDR2 (germline): SGHVS, FNYEAQ. In nucleotides, the CDR3 is TGTGCCAGCAGCCTTGCCCAGAGGACAGGGAGCTACGAGCAGTACTTC. Translated, it gives CASSLAQRTGSYEQYF.

This rearrangement joins TRBV10-3 to TRBJ1-4; D is uncertain. The CDR3 consists of 12 residues. The ends were cut back, 10 bases at V and 12 bases at J, with 18 bases in the middle. From germline, CDR1 is ENHRY and CDR2 SYGVKD. CDR3 loop: CATPSMGPQLFF. As DNA, the CDR3 is TGTGCCACCCCCAGTATGGGCCCCCAACTGTTTTTT.

The chain couples TRBV19 to TRBJ1-1; TRBD1 matches 7 bases. The CDR3 contains 13 residues. V shed 9 bases, J shed 8 bases, and the junction held 12 bases outside the gene matches. In germline, CDR1 is LNHDA, CDR2 SQIVND (reference sequence). CDR3: CASVFRGTAEAFF. The CDR3 DNA reads as TGTGCCAGCGTCTTTAGAGGGACAGCAGAAGCTTTCTTT.

The V call is TRBV9, the J call TRBJ2-1; TRBD2 is a possible D gene (6 bases). The V end was cut by 0 bases, the J end by 0 bases, with 13 bases between. Germline-derived CDR1 and CDR2 are SGDLS and YYNGEE. The CDR3 is 17 amino acids. CDR3 in amino acids: CASSVGGGLSSYNEQFF. The DNA for the CDR3 is TGTGCCAGCAGCGTAGGAGGAGGGCTTAGCTCCTACAATGAGCAGTTCTTC.

The CDR3 DNA is TGTGCCAGCAGTGAAGTGGTAGGGGTGTGGTACGAGCAGTACTTC. Protein sequence: CASSEVVGVWYEQYF. The rearrangement links TRBV2 to TRBJ2-7, with D perhaps matching TRBD1 (5 bases). The CDR3 runs to 15 residues. The germline V gene has CDR1 SNHLY and CDR2 FYNNEI. Trimming stripped 1 base from V and 4 bases from J, with 14 bases between.

The chain carries TRBV6-6 and TRBJ2-7, with 7 bases identical to TRBD2. Germline loops: CDR1 MNHNY, CDR2 SVGAGI (reference sequence). The junction had 14 bases not matched to a gene; V was cut back by 6 bases and J by 9 bases. This CDR3 spans 14 amino acids. The CDR3 bases are TGTGCCAGCAGCCCAGCGGGAAATAACTGGTGGCAGTACTTC. It codes for CASSPAGNNWWQYF.

The gene calls are TRBV4-2 and TRBJ2-5, with 15 bases lining up with TRBD2. The CDR3 runs to 21 residues. CDR1 and CDR2 from the germline V gene are LGHNA and YNFKEQ. The V and J ends lost 0 bases and 1 base, in that order; junction bases with no gene match: 12. As DNA, the CDR3 is TGTGCCAGCAGCCAAGATCTCCTTGGACTAGCGGGAGGGGGGGTCCAAGAGACCCAGTACTTC. Amino acids: CASSQDLLGLAGGGVQETQYF.

The genes are TRBV4-1 and TRBJ1-5, with D maybe TRBD1 (5 bases). Germline CDR1 reads MGHRA; CDR2 reads YSYEKL. CDR3 length: 16 amino acids. Trimming took off 2 bases at V and 0 bases at J, with 11 bases between the two ends. CDR3 sequence (DNA): TGCGCCAGCAGCCAACAGGGATTATATAGCAATCAGCCCCAGCATTTT. Residues: CASSQQGLYSNQPQHF.

The chain recombines TRBV15 with TRBJ1-5; the D is unclear. Trimming took 3 bases from V and 5 from J, leaving 14 bases between them. CDR3 size: 15 residues. The germline CDR1 and CDR2 sequences are LNHNV and YYDKDF (reference sequence). CDR3 sequence: CATSRDMLGDQPQHF. In nucleotides, the CDR3 is TGTGCCACCAGCAGGGATATGTTGGGCGATCAGCCCCAGCATTTT.

The J gene is TRBJ2-7, the V gene TRBV7-9; no reliable D call. The CDR3 spans 15 residues. The ends were cut back, 0 bases at V and 5 bases at J, with 14 bases in the middle. The germline V gene encodes CDR1 SEHNR and CDR2 FQNEAQ (reference sequence). CDR3 DNA: TGTGCCAGCAGCTTAGCGGTCTCCTCTTTCCACGAGCAGTACTTC. Translated: CASSLAVSSFHEQYF. Based on the CDR3 plus reference TRBV7-9 and TRBJ2-7, the full variable domain is DTGVSQNPRHKITKRGQNVTFRCDPISEHNRLYWYRQTLGQGPEFLTYFQNEAQLEKSRLLSDRFSAERPKGSFSTLEIQRTEQGDSAMYLCASSLAVSSFHEQYFGPGTRLTVT.

This clone has only one observation. The rearrangement joins TRBV5-5 to TRBJ1-2; D may be TRBD1 (6 bases). The CDR3 loop spans 16 amino acids. Trimming left V 3 bases short and J 5 bases short, with 20 bases between. Germline CDR1 is SGHKS and CDR2 is YYEKEE (reference sequence). This chain's CDR3 is CASSSDSTGGWYGYTF. The CDR3 coding sequence is TGTGCCAGCAGCTCCGACTCGACAGGCGGATGGTATGGCTACACCTTC.

As concerns this clone: Additional DNA sequences in this sample encode the identical CDR3. The chain carries TRBV11-2 and TRBJ2-3, with unresolved D. Trimming left V 4 bases short and J 2 bases short, with 4 bases between. The germline V gene has CDR1 SGHAT and CDR2 FQNNGV. The CDR3 loop spans 12 amino acids. The CDR3 DNA reads as TGTGCCAGCAGCTCGATCACAGATACGCAGTATTTT. Encoded protein: CASSSITDTQYF.

This chain connects TRBV2 to TRBJ2-7; TRBD1 agrees at 7 bases. The trim removed 6 bases at V and 6 bases at J, leaving 11 bases unmatched. Germline V gene data show CDR1 as SNHLY and CDR2 as FYNNEI. There are 14 residues in the CDR3. The CDR3 loop reads CASSSKDRYREQYF. The DNA for the CDR3 is TGTGCCAGCAGCTCCAAGGACAGGTACCGCGAGCAGTACTTC.

The chain employs TRBV7-9 and TRBJ2-5; 9 positions match TRBD2. Germline values: CDR1 SEHNR, CDR2 FQNEAQ (reference sequence). This CDR3 has 15 residues. Trimming removed 2 bases from V and 5 bases from J; junction bases left unmatched: 6. Here the CDR3 DNA reads TGTGCCAGCAGCTTAAGAATAGCGGGAGCGGAGACCCAGTACTTC. This sequence encodes CASSLRIAGAETQYF.

This chain uses TRBV11-2 with TRBJ2-7; 8 positions agree with TRBD2. Germline-derived CDR1 and CDR2 are SGHAT and FQNNGV. Germline trimming cut 1 base from V and 9 bases from J; bases unmatched to any gene: 11. CDR3 length: 15 residues. CDR3 DNA: TGTGCCAGCAGCTTAGTGCGGGGGGAGGCCGCGGGGCAGTACTTC. It yields the protein CASSLVRGEAAGQYF.

The chain couples TRBV7-9 to TRBJ1-1; no clear D gene. The CDR3 is made up of 15 amino acids. Germline CDR1 reads SEHNR; CDR2 reads FQNEAQ (reference sequence). V was shortened by 1 base and J by 6 bases, with 15 bases between the two germline ends. CDR3 sequence reads: CASSLVASRTAEAFF. The CDR3 nucleotides read TGTGCCAGCAGCTTAGTCGCCAGTCGAACCGCTGAAGCTTTCTTT.

The J gene is TRBJ2-1, the V gene TRBV11-2, with 9 bases matching TRBD2. With V trimmed by 0 bases and J by 7 bases, 4 bases remained unmatched. The CDR3 is 15 residues long. Germline values: CDR1 SGHAT, CDR2 FQNNGV. The CDR3 coding sequence is TGTGCCAGCAGCTTAGAGGTCCTAGCGGGAAATGAGCAGTTCTTC. Translated: CASSLEVLAGNEQFF.

A remark on this clone: Different DNA sequences within this sample yield the same CDR3. J is TRBJ1-1 and V is TRBV5-1, with TRBD1 matching 8 bases. J lost 5 bases, V lost 0 bases, and 3 bases had no gene match. CDR3 length: 14 amino acids. The V gene's germline CDR1 is SGHRS and CDR2 YFSETQ. CDR3 nucleotides: TGCGCCAGCAGCTTGGCAGGGGGCGGGACTGAAGCTTTCTTT. Translated: CASSLAGGGTEAFF.

This chain joins TRBV6-1 and TRBJ1-5; TRBD1 matches 9 bases. Germline values: CDR1 MNHNS, CDR2 SASEGT. The J segment lost 2 bases and the V segment lost 8 bases, leaving 4 bases of the junction unmatched. This CDR3 spans 14 amino acids. DNA for the CDR3: TGTGCCAGCCGAGACAGGGGGGGCAATCAGCCCCAGCATTTT. It codes for CASRDRGGNQPQHF.

The V gene is TRBV19, the J gene TRBJ2-7, with 8 bases fitting TRBD1. Germline values: CDR1 LNHDA, CDR2 SQIVND (reference sequence). V gave up 5 bases and J gave up 2 bases; unmatched junction bases: 2. The CDR3 is 13 amino acids. CDR3 in DNA: TGTGCCAGTAGTGGGGGACAGGCCTACGAGCAGTACTTC. Residues: CASSGGQAYEQYF.

The chain recombines TRBV7-9 with TRBJ1-1, with D unresolved. The CDR3 has 13 residues. Trimming removed 4 bases at V and 5 bases at J, with 11 bases between. Germline CDR1 reads SEHNR; CDR2 reads FQNEAQ (reference sequence). In DNA form, the CDR3 reads TGTGCCAGCAGCTCACGACCCGGGACTGAAGCTTTCTTT. It translates to CASSSRPGTEAFF.